The 3 T cell receptor beta chains reported below all come from one sample, sequenced in a study of blood T cell repertoires in COVID-19 (dated by TCRdb to 2019 to 2021). Library prep was done by the immunoSEQ multiplex PCR assay. This immuneACCESS table, as held by TCRdb, lists in-frame sequences with V and J called but not all clones. Of the missing ones, under half trace to an unresolved V gene in checked studies; the others have no known cause. For this sample the table gives around 160,000 clones, of which roughly 81% were detected only once. The ten largest clones add up to 6.5% to 8.5% of the sample. Sequencing input: peripheral blood. These receptor sequences come from a human donor with acute or convalescent COVID-19. The donor label of this sample is uncertain.

The chain employs TRBV7-2 and TRBJ2-1; TRBD1 agrees at 9 bases. The V and J ends lost 4 bases and 7 bases, in that order; junction bases with no gene match: 5. The CDR3 contains 14 residues. Germline V gives CDR1 SGHTA, CDR2 FQGNSA. The CDR3 spells CASSSPTGGNEQFF. The CDR3 DNA is TGTGCCAGCAGCTCGCCGACAGGGGGGAATGAGCAGTTCTTC. Full variable domain (remainder filled in from reference TRBV7-2 and TRBJ2-1): GAGVSQSPSNKVTEKGKDVELRCDPISGHTALYWYRQSLGQGLEFLIYFQGNSAPDKSGLPSDRFSAERTGGSVSTLTIQRTQQEDSAVYLCASSSPTGGNEQFFGPGTRLTVL.

The rearrangement uses TRBV5-6 and TRBJ1-1; no definite D call. The CDR3 extends over 13 amino acids. Germline values: CDR1 SGHDT, CDR2 YYEEEE. Trimming took off 0 bases at V and 7 bases at J, with 10 bases between the two ends. Here the CDR3 DNA reads TGTGCCAGCAGCTTGGGGACTCAAGATGAAGCTTTCTTT. Its translation: CASSLGTQDEAFF. The full variable domain, its missing parts supplied by reference TRBV5-6 and TRBJ1-1, is DAGVTQSPTHLIKTRGQQVTLRCSPKSGHDTVSWYQQALGQGPQFIFQYYEEEERQRGNFPDRFSGHQFPNYSSELNVNALLLGDSALYLCASSLGTQDEAFFGQGTRLTVV.

In its sample, this clone was seen once. This chain uses TRBV2 with TRBJ1-1; 7 nucleotides line up with TRBD1. CDR1 is SNHLY, CDR2 FYNNEI, per germline. This CDR3 has 15 residues. Trimming cost V 7 bases and J 1 base; bases outside gene matches: 9. CDR3 DNA: TGTGCCAGCAAAAGCAGGGGGGTGAGGAACACTGAAGCTTTCTTT. Translated: CASKSRGVRNTEAFF.